Presented here are 17 T cell receptor beta chains from one specimen sequenced in a study of Graves' ophthalmopathy and Graves' hyperthyroidism (dated by TCRdb to 2017 to 2018). The sample was run on an Illumina HiSeq 2000. For repertoire sequencing, the TCR beta CDR3 regions were amplified from RNA transcripts. A first-round RT-PCR used HTBI primers with the Qiagen OneStep RT-PCR kit, followed by a second-round multiplex PCR, size selection and purification. TCRdb reran the public reads through fastp at Q25 and MiXCR, keeping productive beta chains. Each CDR3 protein gets just one entry, which takes the most common genes and DNA from the rows behind it. The sample includes approximately 700,000 distinct CDR3 sequences, with just over 40% observed a single time. Of the sample, under 3.5% is held by the ten largest clones. Sequenced material: peripheral blood. The origin of the receptors is an adult man with Graves' ophthalmopathy.

V is TRBV9 and J is TRBJ1-6; no reliable D call. The CDR3 consists of 13 residues. V lost 4 bases to trimming and J lost 5 bases, with 7 bases between them. Germline V gives CDR1 SGDLS, CDR2 YYNGEE. CDR3 region: CASSPRHNSPLHF. CDR3 in DNA: TGTGCCAGCAGCCCGCGCCATAATTCACCCCTCCACTTT.

A remark on this clonotype: The junction departs from germline at one end; a sequencing error may be responsible. The rearrangement links TRBV19 to TRBJ1-5, with 12 bases that match TRBD1. The germline gives CDR1 LNHDA, CDR2 SQIVND (reference sequence). This CDR3 is 15 amino acids long. CDR3 protein: CASSIGTGGNLPQHF. DNA of the CDR3: TGTGCCAGTAGTATCGGGACAGGGGGCAATCTGCCCCAACATTTT.

This clonotype was seen at least ten times. The chain recombines TRBV19 with TRBJ1-4; 10 bases line up with TRBD1. V was clipped by 9 bases and J by 2 bases; unmatched bases: 6. Germline loops: CDR1 LNHDA, CDR2 SQIVND (reference sequence). This CDR3 region has 15 residues. In nucleotides, the CDR3 is TGTGCCAGCCGGGACAGGGGTGTTACTAATGAAAAACTGTTTTTT. Translation gives CASRDRGVTNEKLFF.

This chain connects TRBV5-4 to TRBJ2-7; tentatively, D is TRBD1 or TRBD2 (5 bases each). The CDR3 loop spans 14 amino acids. The germline V gene encodes CDR1 SGHNT and CDR2 YYREEE (reference sequence). Trimming took off 3 bases at V and 2 bases at J, with 12 bases between the two ends. The chain's CDR3 is CASSSSGTTYEQYF. The CDR3 DNA sequence: TGTGCCAGCAGCTCTTCAGGGACGACCTACGAGCAGTACTTC.

The chain recombines TRBV4-1 with TRBJ2-7, with D unclear. The ends were cut back, 0 bases at V and 1 base at J, with 13 bases in the middle. This CDR3 contains 16 residues. Germline V gene sequence: CDR1 MGHRA, CDR2 YSYEKL. CDR3 loop: CASSQDPSAKSYEQYF. Here the CDR3 DNA reads TGCGCCAGCAGCCAAGATCCAAGCGCCAAATCCTACGAGCAGTACTTC.

The rearrangement joins TRBV19 to TRBJ2-5, with 8 bases aligning to TRBD2. Germline values: CDR1 LNHDA, CDR2 SQIVND (reference sequence). The V segment lost 1 base and the J segment 1 base; nucleotides outside the gene matches: 2. The CDR3 is 15 amino acids. The CDR3, as DNA: TGTGCCAGTAGTATAGTGGGACTAGGCCAAGAGACCCAGTACTTC. It specifies CASSIVGLGQETQYF.

This chain uses TRBV24-1 with TRBJ2-2; 7 bases match TRBD1. Germline V gene lookup returns CDR1 KGHDR and CDR2 SFDVKD. The CDR3 has 20 amino acids. V was clipped by 0 bases and J by 4 bases; unmatched bases: 16. The CDR3 DNA reads as TGTGCCACCAGTGATTTGCAAGGGGAGACAGGGTTCATCGCCACCGGGGAGCTGTTTTTT. It translates to CATSDLQGETGFIATGELFF.

The rearrangement links TRBV29-1 to TRBJ1-2; possibly TRBD1 for D (5 bases). The V gene's germline CDR1 is SQVTM and CDR2 ANQGSEA. The V gene lost 4 bases and the J gene lost 5 bases, with 14 bases spanning the gap. This CDR3 has 13 residues. In DNA, the CDR3 is TGCAGCGTTGGAGGGGTGGAGGGTTATGGCTACACCTTC. Translated: CSVGGVEGYGYTF. The full variable domain, in which reference TRBV29-1 and TRBJ1-2 provide the parts outside the CDR3, is SAVISQKPSRDICQRGTSLTIQCQVDSQVTMMFWYRQQPGQSLTLIATANQGSEATYESGFVIDKFPISRPNLTFSTLTVSNMSPEDSSIYLCSVGGVEGYGYTFGSGTRLTVV.

This clonotype was counted between two and nine times. The rearrangement joins TRBV27 to TRBJ1-2; D not certain. V was pared by 0 bases and J by 5 bases, with 7 bases between. Looked up from germline, CDR1 is MNHEY and CDR2 is SMNVEV (reference sequence). This CDR3 spans 13 amino acids. CDR3 DNA: TGTGCCAGCAGTTTATCATCGGGGTATGGCTACACCTTC. Protein: CASSLSSGYGYTF.

The table lists this clonotype with many counts. The chain combines TRBV7-6 with TRBJ2-2; D is perhaps TRBD1 or TRBD2 (6 bases each). Trimming removed 2 bases at V and 8 bases at J, with 15 bases between. In germline, CDR1 is SGHVS, CDR2 FNYEAQ. The CDR3 totals 15 residues. The DNA of the CDR3 is TGTGCCAGCAGCTTATCCCGGGGGCCTAGGGGGGAGCTGTTTTTT. Translation gives CASSLSRGPRGELFF.

This clonotype has a count of ten or more. The V call is TRBV7-3, the J call TRBJ2-2, with 7 nucleotides matching TRBD2. The CDR3 spans 15 residues. Germline CDR1 SGHTA, CDR2 FQGTGA. V trimming: 5 bases; J trimming: 1 base; junction bases outside the gene matches: 4. Here the CDR3 reads CASSTGLVNTGELFF. The CDR3 DNA reads as TGTGCCAGCAGCACAGGACTAGTGAACACCGGGGAGCTGTTTTTT.

At least ten counts were recorded for this clonotype. The chain employs TRBV19 and TRBJ1-1; D gene unclear. CDR3 length: 13 residues. The germline V gene has CDR1 LNHDA and CDR2 SQIVND (reference sequence). V shed 0 bases and J shed 6 bases, with 8 bases lying between them. The CDR3 DNA sequence: TGTGCCAGTAGTATAGATAGGCAGGCTGAAGCTTTCTTT. Its protein product is CASSIDRQAEAFF.

This clonotype was counted at least ten times. The chain joins TRBV7-8 to TRBJ1-5; the D is unclear. V lost 5 bases and J lost 1, with 15 bases in between. This CDR3 contains 16 residues. Germline V gene lookup returns CDR1 SGHVS and CDR2 FQNEAQ. The CDR3 DNA reads TGTGCCAGCAGCCCAAAAGGCAGAGTGAGCAATCAGCCCCAGCATTTT. As protein: CASSPKGRVSNQPQHF.

This clonotype appeared a few times. The gene calls are TRBV10-3 and TRBJ1-5; D gene ambiguous. The CDR3 has 12 residues. The germline V gene has CDR1 ENHRY and CDR2 SYGVKD. Trimming removed 10 bases at V and 3 bases at J, with 10 bases between. The CDR3 protein is CARVGFNQPQHF. CDR3 DNA: TGTGCCAGGGTAGGGTTCAATCAGCCCCAGCATTTT.

The rearrangement links TRBV2 to TRBJ2-7; D not resolved. This CDR3 contains 12 residues. Germline CDR1 reads SNHLY; CDR2 reads FYNNEI. CDR3: CARMPHGDEQYF. The CDR3 coding sequence is TGTGCTAGAATGCCCCACGGTGACGAGCAGTACTTC.

This clonotype appeared many times. V is TRBV25-1 and J is TRBJ1-1; D ambiguous. Germline lookup yields CDR1 MGHDK and CDR2 SYGVNS. The CDR3 is 15 amino acids. Trimming stripped 0 bases from V and 3 bases from J, with 11 bases between. CDR3 region: CASSEYKDGDTEAFF. The CDR3 DNA reads TGTGCCAGCAGTGAATATAAGGACGGTGACACTGAAGCTTTCTTT.

As DNA, the CDR3 is TGTGCCAGCAGCTTTGGTCGAATAGCGGGGGGGCCAGAGGAGCAGTACTTC. Amino acids: CASSFGRIAGGPEEQYF. The rearrangement joins TRBV7-8 to TRBJ2-7, with 11 bases fitting TRBD2. Germline V gene lookup returns CDR1 SGHVS and CDR2 FQNEAQ. This CDR3 spans 17 amino acids. Trimming at V came to 3 bases and at J to 7 bases, leaving 14 bases not matched to a gene.